This record concerns one T cell receptor (beta chain) sequence. This sample was taken from a study of T cell responses to AZD1222 COVID-19 vaccine. This CDR3 contains 16 residues. With V trimmed by 2 bases and J by 4 bases, 11 bases remained unmatched. Germline CDR1 SGHKS, CDR2 YYEKEE (reference sequence). Sequenced by immunoSEQ multiplex PCR; TCRdb stores in-frame clones only, minus some. The sample lists tens of thousands of clones; 75% to 90% were seen once. This sequence originates from an adult in good health. The J gene is TRBJ1-1, the V gene TRBV5-5, with TRBD1 matching over 7 bases. Sample: peripheral blood, taken on day 0 of AZD1222 vaccination. This chain's CDR3 is CASSLLRGGGSTEAFF. In nucleotides, the CDR3 is TGTGCCAGCAGCTTATTGAGAGGGGGCGGGAGCACTGAAGCTTTCTTT.